This T cell receptor (beta chain) was identified in a study of cytomegalovirus exposure and HLA in healthy donors. Study-level findings and limits: Reportedly, a later analysis found an Asian-associated ancestry cluster had fewer N-insertions than the roughly 630-donor mean.

With respect to this clone: Its specificity is unknown.

Primers: 60 Vbeta forward and 13 Jbeta reverse. Original processing notes: In a later analysis, of some 80 million unique beta chains, roughly 11 million appeared in at least two donors. Clones were read by immunoSEQ multiplex PCR, and TCRdb kept only the in-frame ones, dropping some. Clonal size and the V and J genes are those of that table, whereas D and trimming came from the DNA. The table has over 130,000 clones, 65% to 80% seen once. This clonotype was sampled from a woman in her 30s in good health and CMV-seronegative. Material for sequencing was PBMCs.

CDR3 DNA sequence: TGTGCCAGCAGTCCTAAGACTAGTCCCCCGGATACGCAGTATTTT. It yields the protein CASSPKTSPPDTQYF. The J gene is TRBJ2-3, the V gene TRBV4-2, with a possible D match to TRBD2 (6 bases). Trimming took off 6 bases at V and 6 bases at J, with 19 bases between the two ends. The V gene's germline CDR1 is LGHNA and CDR2 YNFKEQ. The CDR3 length is 15 residues.